Listed here are 3 T cell receptor beta chains from one sample, sequenced in a study of blood T cell repertoires in COVID-19. The data were produced by immunoSEQ multiplex PCR, yet TCRdb's version contains in-frame clones alone and is incomplete. The table lists hundreds of thousands of clones, around nine tenths of them singletons. The sequencing input was PBMCs or T cells enriched from blood (not recorded which). All receptors derive from a woman in her sixties or seventies in a cohort exposed to, infected with or recovered from COVID-19 (not recorded which).

In the case of this clone: Other DNA sequences in the sample encode the same CDR3. The chain has TRBV5-1 and TRBJ2-1, with 11 bases lining up with TRBD2. This CDR3 is built from 15 residues. The V and J ends lost 4 bases and 6 bases, in that order; junction bases with no gene match: 6. Germline V gene data show CDR1 as SGHRS and CDR2 as YFSETQ. CDR3 in amino acids: CASSRGTSGSNEQFF. The CDR3 bases are TGCGCCAGCAGCCGCGGGACTAGCGGTAGCAATGAGCAGTTCTTC.

J is TRBJ2-3 and V is TRBV5-1; 11 bases line up with TRBD2. Looked up from germline, CDR1 is SGHRS and CDR2 is YFSETQ. V shed 0 bases and J 0 bases; nucleotides not matched to a gene: 6. This CDR3 has 18 amino acids. This CDR3 is CASSLGLAGPSSTDTQYF. Written as DNA, the CDR3 is TGCGCCAGCAGCTTGGGACTAGCGGGACCCTCTAGCACAGATACGCAGTATTTT.

This chain connects TRBV18 to TRBJ2-7; a weak D match, TRBD2 (5 bases). This CDR3 comprises 14 residues. Germline V gives CDR1 KGHSH, CDR2 LQKENI. The ends were cut back, 2 bases at V and 3 bases at J, with 11 bases in the middle. The CDR3 is CASSPSGLDYEQYF. The DNA of the CDR3 is TGTGCCAGCTCACCATCTGGACTCGACTACGAGCAGTACTTC.